The rows below give T cell receptor beta chains drawn from one sample of a study of blood T cells in healthy people across ages. TCRdb re-called the 5' RACE reads through MiXCR, storing one row per CDR3 protein. This sample has around 620,000 distinct CDR3 sequences, with 25% to 30% found just once. Sequencing input: blood. The origin of the receptors is a woman between 70 and 85 years old in good health. Each CDR3 is given with its conserved first and last residue. The D gene is left open where the match is weak. The size field is filled for only some rows; it gives once, few, many or a size class.

.	TRBV24-1	TRBJ2-1	TRBD2	CATSDGPGGPSEQFF	TGTGCCACCAGTGATGGGCCGGGAGGCCCCAGTGAGCAGTTCTTC
.	TRBV3-1	TRBJ2-7	TRBD2	CASSHSTSGPYEQYF	TGTGCCAGCAGCCATTCGACTAGCGGACCCTACGAGCAGTACTTC
once	TRBV29-1	TRBJ1-2	.	CSVEALGRGKGGYTF	TGCAGCGTTGAAGCTTTGGGGCGGGGCAAGGGTGGCTACACCTTC
few	TRBV4-3	TRBJ2-3	.	CASSQGSPRDTQYF	TGCGCCAGCAGCCAAGGATCTCCCCGCGATACGCAGTATTTT
.	TRBV5-1	TRBJ2-1	.	CASSGGGIRNEQFF	TGCGCCAGCAGTGGAGGGGGGATACGTAATGAGCAGTTCTTC
.	TRBV12-3/TRBV12-4	TRBJ2-5	.	CATRGPLKETQYF	TGTGCAACTAGAGGGCCACTTAAAGAGACCCAGTACTTC
.	TRBV15	TRBJ1-4	.	CATSRDRSQGEKLFF	TGTGCCACCAGCAGAGATCGATCCCAGGGGGAAAAACTGTTTTTT
many	TRBV24-1	TRBJ2-2	.	CATSDPGQGAAGELFF	TGTGCCACCAGTGACCCGGGCCAGGGTGCGGCCGGGGAGCTGTTTTTT
.	TRBV6-7	TRBJ2-2	TRBD1	CASSRQGAQQLNTGELFF	TGTGCCAGCAGTAGACAGGGGGCACAACAACTTAACACCGGGGAGCTGTTTTTT
few	TRBV2	TRBJ2-5	.	CASREGVVGETQYF	TGTGCCAGCAGAGAGGGGGTTGTGGGAGAGACCCAGTACTTC
few	TRBV6-1	TRBJ1-1	.	CPRRAEAFF	TGCCCAAGGAGGGCTGAAGCTTTCTTT